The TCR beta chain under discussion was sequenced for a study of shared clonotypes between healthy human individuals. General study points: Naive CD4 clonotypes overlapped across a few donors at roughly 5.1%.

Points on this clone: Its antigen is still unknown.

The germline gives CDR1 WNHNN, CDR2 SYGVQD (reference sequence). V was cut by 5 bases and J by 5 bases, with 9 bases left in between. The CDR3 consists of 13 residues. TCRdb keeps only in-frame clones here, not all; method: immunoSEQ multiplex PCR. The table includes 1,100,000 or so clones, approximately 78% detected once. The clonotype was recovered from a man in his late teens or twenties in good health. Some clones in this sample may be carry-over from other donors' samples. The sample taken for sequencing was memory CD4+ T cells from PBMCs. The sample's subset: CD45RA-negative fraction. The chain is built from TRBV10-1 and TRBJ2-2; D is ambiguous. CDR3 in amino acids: CASSRVATGELFF. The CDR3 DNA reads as TGCGCCAGCAGTAGGGTCGCTACCGGGGAGCTGTTTTTT.